This T cell receptor beta chain was captured in a study of T cells in Graves' hyperthyroidism and ophthalmopathy. Regarding the study as a whole: Model predictions of ophthalmopathy came a median around 7.1 months before onset.

Regions amplified from RNA transcripts were the TCR beta CDR3 regions. HTBI primers were used for first-round RT-PCR of the TCR CDR3. From the multiplex PCR reads, TCRdb called clonotypes with MiXCR, one entry per CDR3 protein. The top ten clones hold around 15% of a sample with 330,000 or so distinct CDR3 sequences, around 18% of them seen once. This clonotype occurred many times. Its antigen is unidentified. Specimen: blood. The receptor comes from a woman in her forties with Graves' ophthalmopathy.

The DNA for the CDR3 is TGTGCCAGCAGCTTAAACACGGACACTGAAGCTTTCTTT. This sequence encodes CASSLNTDTEAFF. The rearrangement links TRBV11-1 to TRBJ1-1; D ambiguous. CDR3 length equals 13 residues. V lost 2 bases and J 3 bases, leaving 7 bases between the germline ends. Germline CDR1 and CDR2: SGHAT and FQDESV (reference sequence). The full variable domain, rest sourced from reference TRBV11-1 and TRBJ1-1, is EAEVAQSPRYKITEKSQAVAFWCDPISGHATLYWYRQILGQGPELLVQFQDESVVDDSQLPKDRFSAERLKGVDSTLKIQPAELGDSAMYLCASSLNTDTEAFFGQGTRLTVV.